Below, 25 T cell receptor beta chains from the same sample are listed, as sequenced in a study of blood T cell repertoires in COVID-19. The protocol was immunoSEQ multiplex PCR, while the TCRdb copy is restricted to in-frame clones and leaves out a portion. This table has some 220,000 clones, around 80% appearing once. The sample was peripheral blood. Source of these receptors: a woman aged 25 to 39 with COVID-19, enrolled during active disease.

The rearrangement uses TRBV3-1 (or the pseudogene TRBV3-2) and TRBJ2-7, with 8 bases lining up with TRBD2. CDR3 size: 15 residues. V lost 1 base to trimming and J lost 3 bases; unmatched junction nucleotides: 5. The germline V gene has CDR1 LGHDT and CDR2 YNNKEL (reference sequence). CDR3 loop: CASSQVGTRGYEQYF. The CDR3 DNA reads TGTGCCAGCAGCCAAGTAGGGACTAGGGGCTACGAGCAGTACTTC.

This chain connects TRBV4-2 to TRBJ1-2, with a weak D call TRBD1 (6 bases). Trimming cost V 0 bases and J 2 bases, with 16 bases left between them. CDR1 is LGHNA and CDR2 is YNFKEQ in the germline V gene. The CDR3 covers 17 residues. CDR3 in DNA: TGTGCCAGCAGCCAAGATCCGCACCAGGGGACCAACTATGGCTACACCTTC. Protein product: CASSQDPHQGTNYGYTF.

The genes are TRBV6-5 and TRBJ2-7, with 8 bases aligning to TRBD2. CDR3 size: 15 residues. With 2 bases clipped from V and 0 bases from J, the junction kept 3 bases outside the gene matches. From germline, CDR1 is MNHEY and CDR2 SVGAGI. The CDR3 DNA sequence: TGTGCCAGCAGTTACATGCTAGCGGGCTCCTACGAGCAGTACTTC. This gives the protein CASSYMLAGSYEQYF.

In regard to this clone: Other DNA sequences in this specimen translate into the identical CDR3. The rearrangement joins TRBV5-6 to TRBJ2-2; no firm D call. Between the trimmed V and J ends, which lost 1 base and 8 bases, there was a span of 3 bases. The germline gives CDR1 SGHDT, CDR2 YYEEEE. The CDR3 covers 11 residues. In DNA form, the CDR3 reads TGTGCCAGCAGCTTGCAAGGGGAGCTGTTTTTT. Translating gives CASSLQGELFF.

The chain combines TRBV5-4 with TRBJ2-2; 12 bases line up with TRBD2. V lost 4 bases and J lost 4; bases outside the gene matches: 5. The germline gives CDR1 SGHNT, CDR2 YYREEE (reference sequence). The CDR3 sequence is 16 residues long. CDR3 loop: CASSPGLAGFTGELFF. The CDR3, as DNA: TGTGCCAGCAGCCCTGGACTAGCGGGATTCACCGGGGAGCTGTTTTTT. Based on the CDR3 plus reference TRBV5-4 and TRBJ2-2, the full variable domain is ETGVTQSPTHLIKTRGQQVTLRCSSQSGHNTVSWYQQALGQGPQFIFQYYREEENGRGNFPPRFSGLQFPNYSSELNVNALELDDSALYLCASSPGLAGFTGELFFGEGSRLTVL.

This rearrangement joins TRBV19 to TRBJ2-3; 7 positions agree with TRBD2. Trimming at V came to 4 bases and at J to 8 bases, leaving 6 bases not matched to a gene. Germline CDR1 and CDR2: LNHDA and SQIVND (reference sequence). This CDR3 has 13 residues. CDR3 in DNA: TGTGCCAGTAGTACTGAGGCGGGGGTTACGCAGTATTTT. Translated: CASSTEAGVTQYF.

This clone was picked up one time. The gene calls are TRBV28 and TRBJ1-2; TRBD1 matches 7 bases. The germline V gene has CDR1 MDHEN and CDR2 SYDVKM. This CDR3 spans 13 amino acids. Unmatched junction bases numbered 6, after V lost 3 bases and J lost 8 bases. DNA for the CDR3: TGTGCCAGCAGTTTGGGGACAGCAATCGGCTACACCTTC. Its translation is CASSLGTAIGYTF.

The rearrangement joins TRBV7-2 to TRBJ2-3, with D perhaps matching TRBD2 (6 bases). In germline, CDR1 is SGHTA, CDR2 FQGNSA. The CDR3 runs to 13 residues. The V end lost 5 bases, the J end lost 11 bases, and 17 bases lay between the germline ends. The CDR3 sequence: CASSHGRTIQQYF. The CDR3 DNA sequence: TGTGCCAGCAGCCACGGCCGGACTATTCAGCAGTATTTT.

The genes are TRBV25-1 and TRBJ1-1; D is unclear. The CDR3 totals 13 residues. Germline assignment: CDR1 MGHDK and CDR2 SYGVNS. The germline V and J ends were trimmed by 4 bases and 1 base, with 7 bases remaining between them. CDR3 nucleotide sequence: TGTGCCAGCAGTGTGGCGGAGAACACTGAAGCTTTCTTT. Encoded protein: CASSVAENTEAFF.

The chain is built from TRBV7-2 and TRBJ1-1, with D perhaps TRBD1 (5 bases). V dropped 2 bases and J dropped 0 bases, with 19 bases sitting between them. This CDR3 is 18 amino acids long. CDR1 is SGHTA, CDR2 FQGNSA, per germline. The CDR3 nucleotides are TGTGCCAGCAGCTTATATAGTGGACATGCCTACATGAACACTGAAGCTTTCTTT. This translates into CASSLYSGHAYMNTEAFF.

The chain joins TRBV5-1 to TRBJ2-5; 7 nucleotides match TRBD2. Germline V CDR1 and CDR2: SGHRS, YFSETQ. The ends lost 6 bases at V and 2 bases at J; junction bases unmatched: 4. There are 13 residues in the CDR3. CDR3 residues: CASNQAGQETQYF. CDR3 DNA: TGCGCCAGCAACCAAGCGGGGCAAGAGACCCAGTACTTC.

V and J are TRBV20-1 and TRBJ2-7; no reliable D call. The CDR3 has 11 amino acids. V gave up 2 bases and J gave up 5 bases, with 7 bases separating them. Germline V gene data show CDR1 as DFQATT and CDR2 as SNEGSKA (reference sequence). CDR3 region: CSARYYNEQYF. The CDR3 region has the DNA TGCAGTGCTAGATATTACAACGAGCAGTACTTC.

About this clone itself: Other DNA variants within this sample encode the same CDR3. The gene calls are TRBV5-4 and TRBJ2-7; maybe TRBD2 (5 bases). This CDR3 is built from 12 residues. Looked up from germline, CDR1 is SGHNT and CDR2 is YYREEE (reference sequence). V dropped 0 bases and J dropped 5 bases, with 6 bases sitting between them. The CDR3 loop is CASSLAGDEQYF. CDR3 DNA sequence: TGTGCCAGCAGCTTGGCCGGGGACGAGCAGTACTTC.

This sequence joins TRBV27 and TRBJ2-3, with D possibly matching TRBD2 (7 bases). Germline V gene lookup returns CDR1 MNHEY and CDR2 SMNVEV (reference sequence). The germline V and J ends were trimmed by 5 bases and 2 bases, with 17 bases remaining between them. CDR3 length: 16 amino acids. For the CDR3, the DNA is TGTGCCAGCAGTCCCAGGGAGGGGGAAGACACAGATACGCAGTATTTT. It translates to CASSPREGEDTDTQYF.

The genes are TRBV12-3 or TRBV12-4 and TRBJ2-1, with TRBD2 identical over 9 bases. CDR3 size: 13 residues. The ends lost 1 base at V and 12 bases at J; junction bases unmatched: 4. The CDR3 DNA is TGTGCCAGCAGTTTAGGCGGGGGGGTTCTGCAGTTCTTC. It specifies CASSLGGGVLQFF.

The chain recombines TRBV3-1 (or the pseudogene TRBV3-2) with TRBJ1-2, with D perhaps matching TRBD1 (5 bases). The CDR3 consists of 14 residues. The V gene lost 4 bases and the J gene lost 1 base, with 10 bases spanning the gap. Germline lookup yields CDR1 LGHDT and CDR2 YNNKEL (reference sequence). The DNA for the CDR3 is TGTGCCAGCAGCCCGAGTGGACATAACTATGGCTACACCTTC. The encoded protein is CASSPSGHNYGYTF.

This clone was seen once. The chain recombines TRBV15 with TRBJ2-7, with a weak D call TRBD2 (5 bases). The CDR3 sequence is 14 residues long. Per the germline V gene, CDR1 is LNHNV and CDR2 is YYDKDF (reference sequence). Trimming pared 1 base from V and 6 bases from J, leaving 13 bases between. This chain's CDR3 is CATSRARGLGEQYF. The CDR3 DNA reads as TGTGCCACCAGCAGAGCTCGGGGTTTAGGCGAGCAGTACTTC.

The chain is built from TRBV19 and TRBJ1-2, with TRBD1 as a possible D gene (6 bases). CDR3 length: 14 residues. Trimming removed 2 bases from V and 7 bases from J, with 14 bases in between. Germline V CDR1 and CDR2: LNHDA, SQIVND (reference sequence). CDR3 in amino acids: CASSITGGAGGYTF. CDR3 bases: TGTGCCAGTAGTATAACTGGGGGGGCCGGTGGCTACACCTTC.

This chain connects TRBV2 to TRBJ1-5; TRBD1 matches 12 bases. Germline V lookup: CDR1 SNHLY, CDR2 FYNNEI. The CDR3 sequence is 17 residues long. V lost 6 bases, J lost 3 bases, and 9 bases stayed unmatched. The CDR3 region is CASRGQGAGIVNQPQHF. The CDR3 nucleotides read TGTGCCAGCAGGGGACAGGGGGCTGGTATCGTCAATCAGCCCCAGCATTTT. Combining the CDR3 with reference TRBV2 and TRBJ1-5 gives the whole variable domain EPEVTQTPSHQVTQMGQEVILRCVPISNHLYFYWYRQILGQKVEFLVSFYNNEISEKSEIFDDQFSVERPDGSNFTLKIRSTKLEDSAMYFCASRGQGAGIVNQPQHFGDGTRLSIL.

This chain uses TRBV20-1 with TRBJ1-5, with 8 bases lining up with TRBD1. J gave up 6 bases and V 3 bases, and 7 bases lay outside the gene matches. CDR1 and CDR2 (germline): DFQATT, SNEGSKA (reference sequence). The CDR3 has 14 residues. The CDR3 region is CSASVGQGVQPQHF. Here the CDR3 DNA reads TGCAGTGCTAGTGTAGGACAGGGTGTTCAGCCCCAGCATTTT.

V gene TRBV4-2 combines with J gene TRBJ2-1; 7 bases fit TRBD2. This CDR3 comprises 15 residues. Germline CDR1 is LGHNA and CDR2 is YNFKEQ. V gave up 1 base and J gave up 5 bases; unmatched junction bases: 5. CDR3 in DNA: TGTGCCAGCAGCCAAGTCCTAGCGGAGGACAATGAGCAGTTCTTC. This translates into CASSQVLAEDNEQFF.

The chain joins TRBV29-1 to TRBJ1-1; 7 bases map to TRBD1. The CDR3 spans 12 residues. The J segment lost 5 bases and the V segment lost 7 bases, leaving 7 bases of the junction unmatched. The V gene's germline CDR1 is SQVTM and CDR2 ANQGSEA. CDR3 in DNA: TGCAGCGGTCGACAGGGTAGGACTGAAGCTTTCTTT. This sequence encodes CSGRQGRTEAFF.

This clone showed up just a few times. This chain joins TRBV5-1 and TRBJ2-2; the D gene is possibly TRBD2 (5 bases). The CDR3 is 16 residues long. Trimming shortened V by 2 bases and J by 1 base, and 12 bases separated the two germline ends. The germline gives CDR1 SGHRS, CDR2 YFSETQ. This chain's CDR3 is CASSFDGMGNTGELFF. The DNA of the CDR3 is TGCGCCAGCAGCTTCGACGGGATGGGGAACACCGGGGAGCTGTTTTTT.

The chain joins TRBV5-4 to TRBJ1-4, with no clear D. Germline V gene sequence: CDR1 SGHNT, CDR2 YYREEE (reference sequence). Trimming took off 3 bases at V and 6 bases at J, with 6 bases between the two ends. The length of the CDR3 is 12 residues. The CDR3 DNA reads as TGTGCCAGCAGCTCTCTTGATGAAAAACTGTTTTTT. Translated, it gives CASSSLDEKLFF. The whole variable domain, remainder taken from reference TRBV5-4 and TRBJ1-4, is ETGVTQSPTHLIKTRGQQVTLRCSSQSGHNTVSWYQQALGQGPQFIFQYYREEENGRGNFPPRFSGLQFPNYSSELNVNALELDDSALYLCASSSLDEKLFFGSGTQLSVL.

This chain joins TRBV29-1 and TRBJ1-2, with unresolved D. V was clipped by 1 base and J by 2 bases, with 5 bases between them. CDR1 SQVTM and CDR2 ANQGSEA come from the germline V gene. This CDR3 region has 12 residues. Here the CDR3 reads CSVEVENYGYTF. CDR3 in DNA: TGCAGCGTTGAAGTAGAGAACTATGGCTACACCTTC.